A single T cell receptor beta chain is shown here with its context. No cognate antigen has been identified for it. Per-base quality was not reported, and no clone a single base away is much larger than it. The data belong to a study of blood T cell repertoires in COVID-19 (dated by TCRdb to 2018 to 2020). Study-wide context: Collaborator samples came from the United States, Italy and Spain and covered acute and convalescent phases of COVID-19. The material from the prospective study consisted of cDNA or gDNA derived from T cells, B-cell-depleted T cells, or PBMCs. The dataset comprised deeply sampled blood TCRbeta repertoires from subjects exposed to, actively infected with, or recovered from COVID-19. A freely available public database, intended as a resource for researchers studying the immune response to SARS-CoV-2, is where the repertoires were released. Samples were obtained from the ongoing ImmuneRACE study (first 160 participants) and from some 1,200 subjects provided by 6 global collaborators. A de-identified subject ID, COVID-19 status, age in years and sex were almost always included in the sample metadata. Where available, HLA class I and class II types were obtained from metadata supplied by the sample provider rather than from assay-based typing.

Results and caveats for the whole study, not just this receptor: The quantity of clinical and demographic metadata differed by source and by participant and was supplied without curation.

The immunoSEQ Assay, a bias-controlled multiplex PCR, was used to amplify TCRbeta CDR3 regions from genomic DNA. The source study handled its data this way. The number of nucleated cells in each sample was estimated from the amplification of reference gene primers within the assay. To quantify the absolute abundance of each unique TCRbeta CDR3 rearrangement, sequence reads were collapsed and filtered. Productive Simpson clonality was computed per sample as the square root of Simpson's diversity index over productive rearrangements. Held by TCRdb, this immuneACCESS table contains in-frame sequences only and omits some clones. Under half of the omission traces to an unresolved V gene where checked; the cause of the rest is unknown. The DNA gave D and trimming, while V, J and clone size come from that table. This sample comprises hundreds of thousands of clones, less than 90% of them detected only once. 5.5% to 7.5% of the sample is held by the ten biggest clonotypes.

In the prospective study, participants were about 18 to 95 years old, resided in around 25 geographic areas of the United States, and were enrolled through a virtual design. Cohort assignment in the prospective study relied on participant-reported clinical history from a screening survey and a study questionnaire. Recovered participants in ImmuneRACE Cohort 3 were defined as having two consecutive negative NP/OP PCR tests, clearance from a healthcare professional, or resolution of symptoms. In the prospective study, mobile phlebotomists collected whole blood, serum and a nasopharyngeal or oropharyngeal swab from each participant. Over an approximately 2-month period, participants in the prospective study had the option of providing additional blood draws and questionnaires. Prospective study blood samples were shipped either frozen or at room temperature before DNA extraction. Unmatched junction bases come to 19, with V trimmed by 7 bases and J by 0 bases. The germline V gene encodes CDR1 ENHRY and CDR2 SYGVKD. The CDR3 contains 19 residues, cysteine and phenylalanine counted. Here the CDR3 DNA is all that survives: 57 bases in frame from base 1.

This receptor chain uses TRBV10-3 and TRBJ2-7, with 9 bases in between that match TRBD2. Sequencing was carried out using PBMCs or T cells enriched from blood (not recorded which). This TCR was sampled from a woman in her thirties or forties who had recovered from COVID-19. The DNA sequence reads TGTGCCATCAAGGGGGATGGTAGCGGGGGCTTGGGGAGCTCCTACGAGCAGTACTTC. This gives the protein CAIKGDGSGGLGSSYEQYF.